This TCR beta chain is from a study of blood T cell repertoires in COVID-19. CDR1 and CDR2 from the germline V gene are MNHEY and SMNVEV (reference sequence). Trimming took 5 bases from V and 0 from J; bases not matched to a gene: 13. The length of the CDR3 is 17 residues. Only in-frame clones appear in the TCRdb table, and some are missing; sequencing was by immunoSEQ multiplex PCR. The sample lists around 100,000 clones, roughly 87% occurring once. Sequenced input: peripheral blood. This TCR was sampled from a man in his thirties or forties in a cohort sampled during active COVID-19. V and J are TRBV27 and TRBJ2-7, with 7 bases matching TRBD2. Here the CDR3 reads CASSPAGRGFDSYEQYF. The DNA of the CDR3 is TGTGCCAGCAGTCCAGCCGGGCGGGGGTTCGACTCCTACGAGCAGTACTTC.